This entry is about one T cell receptor beta chain. Sequencing was performed with immunoSEQ multiplex PCR; in TCRdb, only in-frame clones are kept and a portion is missing. Of 550,000 to 800,000 clones in the sample, 70% to 90% were seen once. This entry is derived from a study of shared T cell receptors in the human thymus. This same sample was also part of a study on human thymus T cells. That source notes: Related research reported highly overlapping thymic repertoires among unrelated individuals.

Sequencing was performed on thymocytes. The clonotype was recovered from a girl under three years old with a congenital heart defect.

CDR3 in DNA: TGTGCCAGCTCACCAAGCCGACTAGGTCGCTCGCGCGAGCAGTACTTC. Residues: CASSPSRLGRSREQYF. The rearrangement joins TRBV18 to TRBJ2-7, with a possible D match to TRBD2 (6 bases). V was pared by 2 bases and J by 6 bases, with 20 bases between. The CDR3 sequence is 16 residues long. Germline-derived CDR1 and CDR2 are KGHSH and LQKENI.